A single sample is the source of the 5 T cell receptor beta chains below, sequenced in a study of Ad26.COV2.S vaccination and SARS-CoV-2 variants. Method: immunoSEQ multiplex PCR; TCRdb's copy keeps in-frame clones and lacks some. This table holds 100,000 or so clones, roughly 80% found once. Material: peripheral blood, obtained after recovery from COVID-19. The source of these receptors is a human donor who had recovered from COVID-19.

CDR3 amino acids: CASSRTGTSFGPDTQYF. CDR3 in DNA: TGTGCCAGCAGTCGAACCGGGACTAGCTTCGGCCCGGATACGCAGTATTTT. The chain combines TRBV6-6 with TRBJ2-3; TRBD2 matches at 9 bases. Germline CDR1 and CDR2: MNHNY and SVGAGI (reference sequence). The ends lost 5 bases at V and 6 bases at J; junction bases unmatched: 15. The CDR3 contains 17 residues.

This clone has just a few counts. The CDR3, as DNA: TGTGCCAGCTCACCACTCCCCGGGACTACCTCCTACGAGCAGTACTTC. Its translation: CASSPLPGTTSYEQYF. The rearrangement uses TRBV18 and TRBJ2-7, with 7 bases identical to TRBD2. V dropped 1 base and J dropped 0; count of bases not matched to a gene: 6. The CDR3 loop spans 16 amino acids. The V gene's germline CDR1 is KGHSH and CDR2 LQKENI.

The chain has TRBV5-6 and TRBJ2-5, with D perhaps matching TRBD1 (5 bases). The CDR3 length is 16 residues. Germline V gene sequence: CDR1 SGHDT, CDR2 YYEEEE. Between the trimmed V and J ends, which lost 5 bases and 1 base, there was a span of 18 bases. CDR3 in amino acids: CASSSRTRVGQETQYF. The DNA of the CDR3 is TGTGCCAGCAGTTCAAGGACCAGGGTAGGCCAAGAGACCCAGTACTTC.

The chain has TRBV11-2 and TRBJ1-2; D gene ambiguous. This CDR3 has 13 amino acids. Germline V gene data show CDR1 as SGHAT and CDR2 as FQNNGV. The V and J ends lost 5 bases and 4 bases respectively, with 11 bases between them. The CDR3 here is CASSPDESYGYTF. The CDR3 coding sequence is TGTGCCAGCAGCCCGGACGAATCCTATGGCTACACCTTC.

The genes are TRBV5-4 and TRBJ2-3; either TRBD1 or TRBD2 may fit D (6 bases each). V lost 0 bases to trimming and J lost 0 bases, with 11 bases between them. From germline, CDR1 is SGHNT and CDR2 YYREEE (reference sequence). The CDR3 extends over 16 amino acids. CDR3 nucleotides: TGTGCCAGCAGCTTGGTCGGGGGCCATAGCACAGATACGCAGTATTTT. Its protein product is CASSLVGGHSTDTQYF.